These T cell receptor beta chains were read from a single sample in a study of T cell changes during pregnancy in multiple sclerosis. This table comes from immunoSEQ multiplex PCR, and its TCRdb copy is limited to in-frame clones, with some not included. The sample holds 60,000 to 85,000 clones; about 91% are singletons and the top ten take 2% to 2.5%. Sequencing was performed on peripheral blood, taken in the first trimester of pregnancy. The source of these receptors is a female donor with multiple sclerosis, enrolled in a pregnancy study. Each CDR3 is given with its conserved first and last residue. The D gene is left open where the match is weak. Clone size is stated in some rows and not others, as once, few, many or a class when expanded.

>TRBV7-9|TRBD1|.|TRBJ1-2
CASSRMDRGRDGDYGYTF
TGTGCCAGCAGCCGGATGGACAGGGGGCGAGATGGGGACTATGGCTACACCTTC
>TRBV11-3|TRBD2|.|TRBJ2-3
CASSLHGRRSDTQYF
TGTGCCAGCAGCTTACACGGGAGGCGATCAGATACGCAGTATTTT
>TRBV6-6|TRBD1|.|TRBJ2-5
CASSAGTGIETQYF
TGTGCCAGCAGTGCCGGGACAGGGATAGAGACCCAGTACTTC
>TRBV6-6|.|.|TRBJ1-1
CASSYGAENTEAFF
TGTGCCAGCAGTTACGGGGCAGAAAACACTGAAGCTTTCTTT
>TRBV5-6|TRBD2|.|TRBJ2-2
CASSEATAGVNTGELFF
TGTGCCAGCAGCGAAGCGACAGCGGGGGTTAACACCGGGGAGCTGTTTTTT
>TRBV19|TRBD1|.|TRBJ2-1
CASSRQGQHNEQFF
TGTGCCAGTAGTAGACAGGGTCAGCACAATGAGCAGTTCTTC
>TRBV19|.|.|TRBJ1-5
CASSEQALVEQPQHF
TGTGCCAGTAGTGAACAGGCGTTGGTAGAGCAGCCCCAGCATTTT
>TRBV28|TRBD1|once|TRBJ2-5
CASSPPAGTGLQETQYF
TGTGCCAGCAGCCCCCCGGCCGGGACAGGGCTTCAAGAGACCCAGTACTTC
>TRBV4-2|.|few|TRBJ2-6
CASSQESGTGANVLTF
TGTGCCAGCAGCCAAGAATCCGGGACTGGGGCCAACGTCCTGACTTTC
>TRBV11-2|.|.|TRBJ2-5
CASSLALSGTQYF
TGTGCCAGCAGCTTAGCGCTTTCAGGGACCCAGTACTTC
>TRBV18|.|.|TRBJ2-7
CASAAEVSYEQYF
TGTGCCAGCGCCGCCGAGGTATCCTACGAGCAGTACTTC
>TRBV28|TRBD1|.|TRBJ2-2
CASSLGTGKFGELFF
TGTGCCAGCAGTCTGGGGACAGGGAAGTTCGGGGAGCTGTTTTTT
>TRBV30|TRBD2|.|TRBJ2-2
CACRTSVDTGELFF
TGTGCCTGCCGGACTAGCGTTGACACCGGGGAGCTGTTTTTT
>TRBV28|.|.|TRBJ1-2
CASSLGGLEGYTF
TGTGCCAGCAGTTTAGGTGGACTGGAGGGCTACACCTTC
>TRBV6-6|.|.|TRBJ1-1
CASSYGERATEAFF
TGTGCCAGCAGTTACGGCGAGCGGGCCACTGAAGCTTTCTTT
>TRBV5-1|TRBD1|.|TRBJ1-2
CASSLFLEGARYGYTF
TGCGCCAGCAGCTTGTTTCTCGAGGGGGCGAGGTATGGCTACACCTTC
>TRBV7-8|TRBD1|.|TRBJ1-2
CASSSGQGVYGYTF
TGTGCCAGCAGCTCTGGACAGGGGGTCTATGGCTACACCTTC
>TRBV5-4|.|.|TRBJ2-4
CASSAEGVAKNIQYF
TGTGCCAGCAGCGCCGAGGGGGTAGCCAAAAACATTCAGTACTTC
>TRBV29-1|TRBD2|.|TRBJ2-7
CSVEGALAGAAYEQYF
TGCAGCGTTGAGGGCGCGCTAGCGGGCGCCGCCTACGAGCAGTACTTC
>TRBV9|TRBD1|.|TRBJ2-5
CASSVITGGQETQYF
TGTGCCAGCAGCGTAATTACAGGGGGTCAAGAGACCCAGTACTTC
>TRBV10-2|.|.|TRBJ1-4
CASSQGGTNEKLFF
TGCGCCAGCAGCCAGGGAGGAACTAATGAAAAACTGTTTTTT
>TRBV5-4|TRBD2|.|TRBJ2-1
CASSVKRERAYNEQFF
TGTGCCAGCAGCGTCAAGCGGGAGAGGGCCTACAATGAGCAGTTCTTC
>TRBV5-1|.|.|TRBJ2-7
CASSLGQREYF
TGCGCCAGCAGCTTAGGACAAAGGGAGTACTTC
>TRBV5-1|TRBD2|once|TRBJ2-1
CASSTLAGGPSNEQFF
TGCGCCAGCAGCACATTAGCGGGAGGGCCTAGCAATGAGCAGTTCTTC
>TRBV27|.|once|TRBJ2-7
CASSLGGSFYEQYF
TGTGCCAGCAGTTTAGGGGGGTCCTTCTACGAGCAGTACTTC
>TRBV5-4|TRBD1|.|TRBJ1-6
CASSPRPGQRGSPLHF
TGTGCCAGCAGCCCCCGGCCGGGACAGAGGGGATCACCCCTCCACTTT
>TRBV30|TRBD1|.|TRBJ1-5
CAWSVTGGQPQHF
TGTGCCTGGAGTGTAACAGGGGGCCAGCCCCAGCATTTT
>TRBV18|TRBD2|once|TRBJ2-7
CASSPQRDSYEQYF
TGTGCCAGCTCACCCCAGCGGGACTCCTACGAGCAGTACTTC
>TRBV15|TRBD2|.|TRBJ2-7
CATSTGGSTYEQYF
TGTGCCACCAGTACCGGGGGGTCTACCTACGAGCAGTACTTC
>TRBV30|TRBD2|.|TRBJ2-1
CAWTPGLAGYNEQFF
TGTGCCTGGACCCCGGGACTAGCGGGATACAATGAGCAGTTCTTC
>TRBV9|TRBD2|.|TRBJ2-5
CASSAGLAGGLETQYF
TGTGCCAGCAGCGCCGGACTAGCGGGGGGGTTAGAGACCCAGTACTTC
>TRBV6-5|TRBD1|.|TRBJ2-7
CASSGTGTVSYEQYF
TGTGCCAGCAGCGGAACCGGGACAGTCTCCTACGAGCAGTACTTC
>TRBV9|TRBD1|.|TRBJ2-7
CASSAGGSPYEQYF
TGTGCCAGCAGTGCAGGGGGAAGCCCCTACGAGCAGTACTTC
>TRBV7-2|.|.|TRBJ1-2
CASSQSNFYGYTF
TGTGCCAGCAGCCAAAGCAACTTCTATGGCTACACCTTC
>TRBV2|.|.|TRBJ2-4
CASNEAGRGNIQYF
TGTGCCAGCAACGAGGCAGGGCGCGGCAACATTCAGTACTTC
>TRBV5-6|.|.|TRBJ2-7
CASRPTGGSNEQYF
TGTGCCAGCAGGCCTACTGGAGGTTCCAACGAGCAGTACTTC
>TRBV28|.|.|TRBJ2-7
CASTGVGMAQYF
TGTGCCAGCACCGGGGTGGGAATGGCGCAGTACTTC